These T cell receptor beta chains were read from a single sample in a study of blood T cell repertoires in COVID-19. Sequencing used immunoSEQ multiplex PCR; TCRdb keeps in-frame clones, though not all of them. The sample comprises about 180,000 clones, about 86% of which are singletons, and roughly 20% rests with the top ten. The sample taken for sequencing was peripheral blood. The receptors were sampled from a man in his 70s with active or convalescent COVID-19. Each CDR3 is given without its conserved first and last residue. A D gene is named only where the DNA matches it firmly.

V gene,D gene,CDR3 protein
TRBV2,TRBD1,ASSRTEVPGGPQH
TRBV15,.,ATSRDRSTVSGNTIY
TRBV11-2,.,ASSLVTGAYNEQF
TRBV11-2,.,ASSLKEGTTEAF
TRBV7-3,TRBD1,ASSLTFGTDRWSNTEAF
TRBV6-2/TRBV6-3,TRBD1,ASSYLAGQGKTEAF
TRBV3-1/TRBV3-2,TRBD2,ASSQGLAVYNEQF
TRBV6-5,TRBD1,ASSFRTGLHTQY
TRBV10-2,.,ASSDATKSYGYT
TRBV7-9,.,ASSLTRENEQF
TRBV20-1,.,SASRRPAGMGEAF
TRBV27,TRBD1,ASRELDRGNSPLH
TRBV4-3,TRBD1,ASSQTTGTGYNEQF